These 9 T cell receptor beta chains share one sample of origin, sequenced in a study of blood T cell repertoires in COVID-19. Assay: immunoSEQ multiplex PCR; the TCRdb copy retains only in-frame clones and omits some. The table shows under 200,000 clones, with over 75% occurring only once. Sequenced material: PBMCs or T cells enriched from blood (not recorded which). The source is a woman in her 40s with acute COVID-19.

The CDR3 DNA sequence: TGTGCTAGTGGTCATAGCAATCGGGGCTACACCTTC. This encodes CASGHSNRGYTF. This rearrangement joins TRBV12-5 to TRBJ1-2; the D is unclear. Germline V CDR1 and CDR2: LGHNT, FRNRAP. Trimming removed 5 bases from V and 8 bases from J, with 12 bases in between. CDR3 length equals 12 residues. Complete variable domain (other parts from reference TRBV12-5 and TRBJ1-2): DARVTQTPRHKVTEMGQEVTMRCQPILGHNTVFWYRQTMMQGLELLAYFRNRAPLDDSGMPKDRFSAEMPDATLATLKIQPSEPRDSAVYFCASGHSNRGYTFGSGTRLTVV.

This chain joins TRBV9 and TRBJ2-6; D not certain. Trimming took off 0 bases at V and 1 base at J, with 5 bases between the two ends. The CDR3 spans 15 residues. CDR1 is SGDLS and CDR2 is YYNGEE in the germline V gene. CDR3 sequence: CASSVGGSGANVLTF. The CDR3 bases are TGTGCCAGCAGCGTAGGCGGATCTGGGGCCAACGTCCTGACTTTC.

The V and J genes are TRBV5-4 and TRBJ2-1, with TRBD2 identical over 13 bases. V trimming: 4 bases; J trimming: 6 bases; junction bases outside the gene matches: 4. Germline lookup yields CDR1 SGHNT and CDR2 YYREEE (reference sequence). The CDR3 length is 15 residues. This chain's CDR3 is CASSGGLAGSNEQFF. In nucleotides, the CDR3 is TGTGCCAGCAGCGGGGGACTAGCGGGATCCAATGAGCAGTTCTTC.

The V and J genes are TRBV4-1 and TRBJ2-5; TRBD2 agrees at 8 bases. The CDR3 is 13 amino acids. From germline, CDR1 is MGHRA and CDR2 YSYEKL. CDR3 sequence: CANPGRAGETQYF. The CDR3, as DNA: TGCGCGAATCCCGGGAGGGCTGGAGAGACCCAGTACTTC.

The genes are TRBV24-1 and TRBJ2-2, with a weak D call TRBD1 (6 bases). Trimming removed 4 bases from V and 1 base from J, with 18 bases in between. The CDR3 contains 18 residues. Germline lookup yields CDR1 KGHDR and CDR2 SFDVKD. The CDR3 region is CATSEPDRTGWNTGELFF. For the CDR3, the DNA is TGTGCCACCAGTGAGCCTGACAGGACGGGGTGGAACACCGGGGAGCTGTTTTTT.

In its sample, this clone was seen a few times. V is TRBV9 and J is TRBJ2-3; possible D gene TRBD1, 6 bases. With 2 bases removed from V and 0 bases from J, the gap between germline ends came to 10 bases. CDR1 SGDLS and CDR2 YYNGEE come from the germline V gene. The CDR3 has 15 amino acids. Written as DNA, the CDR3 is TGTGCCAGCAGCGTCAGGGGCCGAAGCACAGATACGCAGTATTTT. Translating it yields CASSVRGRSTDTQYF.

This sequence joins TRBV5-5 and TRBJ1-1; D is possibly TRBD1 (5 bases). There are 14 residues in the CDR3. V lost 2 bases and J 4 bases, leaving 12 bases between the germline ends. Germline values: CDR1 SGHKS, CDR2 YYEKEE (reference sequence). The CDR3 DNA follows: TGTGCCAGCAGCTTAGCTGGTAGGGGCACTGAAGCTTTCTTT. Encoded protein: CASSLAGRGTEAFF.

J is TRBJ1-2 and V is TRBV19; possibly TRBD1 for D (5 bases). This CDR3 comprises 13 residues. V lost 5 bases and J 6 bases, leaving 13 bases between the germline ends. The germline CDR1 and CDR2 sequences are LNHDA and SQIVND (reference sequence). The CDR3 region has the DNA TGTGCCAGTAGTTTAGTGGAGGGGCATGGCTACACCTTC. This gives the protein CASSLVEGHGYTF.

The CDR3 nucleotides are TGCGCCAGCAGCCCCCGCAAAGGACAGGGGGACTATGGCTACACCTTC. This gives the protein CASSPRKGQGDYGYTF. This rearrangement joins TRBV5-1 to TRBJ1-2; 10 positions agree with TRBD1. The V gene's germline CDR1 is SGHRS and CDR2 YFSETQ. The CDR3 runs to 16 residues. The V and J ends lost 4 bases and 3 bases, in that order; junction bases with no gene match: 9. Variable domain in full (rest from reference TRBV5-1 and TRBJ1-2): KAGVTQTPRYLIKTRGQQVTLSCSPISGHRSVSWYQQTPGQGLQFLFEYFSETQRNKGNFPGRFSGRQFSNSRSEMNVSTLELGDSALYLCASSPRKGQGDYGYTFGSGTRLTVV.